This TCR beta chain was profiled in a study of cytomegalovirus exposure and HLA in healthy donors. Broader study findings: The classifier reportedly diagnosed cytomegalovirus status with high sensitivity and specificity. Altogether, 150 to 200 TCR beta chains were recorded as cytomegalovirus-associated. In an earlier analysis, productive rearrangement rates for most beta V segments clustered near 87% or 30%.

CDR3 length: 15 residues. The V end was cut by 0 bases, the J end by 12 bases, with 21 bases between. Looked up from germline, CDR1 is GTSNPN and CDR2 is SVGIG (reference sequence). On this clone itself: Its specificity is unknown.

The PCR employed 60 Vbeta primers together with 13 Jbeta primers. Profiling relied on immunoSEQ multiplex PCR, and the TCRdb table lists in-frame clones only, not all of them. The table lists 60,000 or so clones, around 85% of them singletons. This receptor was identified in a man aged 35 to 55 in good health and CMV-seronegative. The J gene is TRBJ1-5, the V gene TRBV30; a possible D gene is TRBD1 (5 bases). The material sequenced was PBMCs. The CDR3 DNA follows: TGTGCCTGGAGTGTAGTTCGGGGGGGGAAGGGGCGCCAGCATTTT. It codes for CAWSVVRGGKGRQHF.